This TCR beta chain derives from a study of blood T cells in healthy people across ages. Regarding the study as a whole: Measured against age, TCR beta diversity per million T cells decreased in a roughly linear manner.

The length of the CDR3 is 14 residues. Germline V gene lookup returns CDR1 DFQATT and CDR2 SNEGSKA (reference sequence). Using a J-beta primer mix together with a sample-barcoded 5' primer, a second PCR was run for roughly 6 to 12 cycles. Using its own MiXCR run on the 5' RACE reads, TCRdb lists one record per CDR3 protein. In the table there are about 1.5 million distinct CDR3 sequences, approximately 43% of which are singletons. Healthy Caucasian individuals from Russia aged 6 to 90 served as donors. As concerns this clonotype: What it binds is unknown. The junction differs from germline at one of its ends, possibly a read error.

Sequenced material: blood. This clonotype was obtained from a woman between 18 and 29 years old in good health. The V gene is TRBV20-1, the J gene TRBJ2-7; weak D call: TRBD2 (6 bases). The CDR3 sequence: CSAKSVEGSYEKYF. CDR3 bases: TGCAGTGCTAAAAGCGTGGAGGGATCCTACGAGAAGTACTTC.